The following is a T cell receptor (beta chain) sequence with its context. Its target is not known. The CDR3 covers 15 residues. J was trimmed by 4 bases and V by 4 bases; bases with no gene match: 3. Germline CDR1 and CDR2: SGDLS and YYNGEE. The data derive from a study of CD8 T cells in Susac syndrome. Study-wide results and caveats: The authors found no clonal expansion in Susac syndrome CD4+ T cell repertoires.

RNA in amounts of about 0.5 to 1 ug was reverse transcribed with random hexamers. Across 54 Vbeta and 13 Jbeta, immunoSEQ multiplex PCR amplified TCR beta CDR3. Using its own MiXCR run on the immunoSEQ multiplex PCR reads, TCRdb lists one record per CDR3 protein. This table has over 65,000 distinct CDR3 sequences, more than 85% appearing once. Material for sequencing was CD4+ T cells from PBMCs. This TCR was sampled from a human donor with Susac syndrome. The V call is TRBV9, the J call TRBJ2-3, with 13 bases lining up with TRBD2. The CDR3 sequence: CASSTSGRGSDTQYF. The CDR3 DNA reads as TGTGCCAGCAGCACTAGCGGGAGGGGCTCAGATACGCAGTATTTT.